This TCR beta chain was sequenced in a study of a mutant IDH1 vaccine in newly diagnosed glioma. Study details: A roughly 60% male, roughly 40% female split and a mean age of 40.4 years characterized treated patients. Former treatment meant radiotherapy, temozolomide, or both; the majority had gotten both.

Regarding the study as a whole: There seemed to be no relation between pseudoprogression and changes in top peripheral T cell clonotypes.

The ends were cut back, 8 bases at V and 7 bases at J, with 11 bases in the middle. From germline, CDR1 is MGHDK and CDR2 SYGVNS. The CDR3 has 11 amino acids. By share, this clone ranks as medium-sized. Its antigen is currently unknown. The time point is: baseline, week 1 (first vaccination visit). This sample's treatment: pre-vaccination baseline after standard-of-care therapy. Newly diagnosed WHO grade 3 or 4 IDH1-mutant, ATRX-lost astrocytomas were identified in the donors. Clones were read by immunoSEQ multiplex PCR, and TCRdb kept only the in-frame ones, dropping some. Of just under 95,000 clones in the sample, around 82% were seen once.

The sequenced sample was PBMCs, obtained from a glioma patient treated with radiotherapy, temozolomide or both. This rearrangement joins TRBV25-1 to TRBJ1-1; D is uncertain. The source is a woman in her forties or fifties with glioma. The CDR3 is CASGLSGEAFF. The CDR3 nucleotides are TGTGCCAGCGGACTCAGCGGTGAAGCTTTCTTT. The variable domain in full, with the rest retrieved from reference TRBV25-1 and TRBJ1-1, is EADIYQTPRYLVIGTGKKITLECSQTMGHDKMYWYQQDPGMELHLIHYSYGVNSTEKGDLSSESTVSRIRTEHFPLTLESARPSHTSQYLCASGLSGEAFFGQGTRLTVV.